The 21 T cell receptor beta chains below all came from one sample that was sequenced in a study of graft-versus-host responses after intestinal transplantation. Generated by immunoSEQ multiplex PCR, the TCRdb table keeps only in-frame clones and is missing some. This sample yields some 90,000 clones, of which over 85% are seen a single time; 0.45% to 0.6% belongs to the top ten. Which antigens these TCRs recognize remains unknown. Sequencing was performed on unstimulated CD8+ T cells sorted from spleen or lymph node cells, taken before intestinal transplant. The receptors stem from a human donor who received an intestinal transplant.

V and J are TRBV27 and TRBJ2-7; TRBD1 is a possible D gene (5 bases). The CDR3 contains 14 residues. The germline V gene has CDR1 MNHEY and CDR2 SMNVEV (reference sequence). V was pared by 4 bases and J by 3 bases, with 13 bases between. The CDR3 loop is CASSSLTALYEQYF. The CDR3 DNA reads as TGTGCCAGCAGTTCATTGACAGCCCTCTACGAGCAGTACTTC.

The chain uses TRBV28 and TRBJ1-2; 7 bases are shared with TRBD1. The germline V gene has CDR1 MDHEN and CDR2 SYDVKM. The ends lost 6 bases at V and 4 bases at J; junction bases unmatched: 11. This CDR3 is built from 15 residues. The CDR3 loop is CASSPDRDPLYGYTF. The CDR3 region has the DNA TGTGCCAGCAGCCCCGACAGGGATCCCCTCTATGGCTACACCTTC.

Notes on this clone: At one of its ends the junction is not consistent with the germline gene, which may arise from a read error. CDR3: CASSLARGGVNTEAFF. CDR3 bases: TGTGCCAGCAGTTTAGCCCGAGGCGGGGTGAACACTGAAGCTTTCTTT. The V gene is TRBV7-9, the J gene TRBJ1-1, with no clear D. This CDR3 has 16 amino acids. Germline values: CDR1 SEHNR, CDR2 FQNEAQ (reference sequence).

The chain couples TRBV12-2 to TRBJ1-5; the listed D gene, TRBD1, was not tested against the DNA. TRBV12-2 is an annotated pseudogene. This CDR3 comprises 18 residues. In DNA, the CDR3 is TGTGCAACCCCCAACCGGGACAGAGGAATGTATAGCAATCAGCCCCAGCATTTT. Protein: CATPNRDRGMYSNQPQHF.

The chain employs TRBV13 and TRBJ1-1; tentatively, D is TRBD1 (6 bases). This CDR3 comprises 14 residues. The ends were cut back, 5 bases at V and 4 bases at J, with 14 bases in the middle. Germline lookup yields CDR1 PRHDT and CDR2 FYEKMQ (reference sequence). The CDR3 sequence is CASSPGVSSTEAFF. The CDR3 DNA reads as TGTGCCAGCAGCCCAGGGGTTTCAAGCACTGAAGCTTTCTTT.

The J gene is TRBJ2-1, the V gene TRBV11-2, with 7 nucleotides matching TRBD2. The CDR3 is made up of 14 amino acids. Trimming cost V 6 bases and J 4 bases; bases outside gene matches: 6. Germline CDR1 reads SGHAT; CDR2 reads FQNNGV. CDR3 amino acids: CASRAGTTYNEQFF. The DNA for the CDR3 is TGTGCCAGCAGGGCCGGGACTACATACAATGAGCAGTTCTTC.

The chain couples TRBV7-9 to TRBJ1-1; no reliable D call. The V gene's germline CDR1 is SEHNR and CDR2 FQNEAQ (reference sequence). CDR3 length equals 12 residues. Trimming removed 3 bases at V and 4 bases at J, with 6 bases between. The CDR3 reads CASSFGSTEAFF. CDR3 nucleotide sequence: TGTGCCAGCAGCTTTGGGAGCACTGAAGCTTTCTTT.

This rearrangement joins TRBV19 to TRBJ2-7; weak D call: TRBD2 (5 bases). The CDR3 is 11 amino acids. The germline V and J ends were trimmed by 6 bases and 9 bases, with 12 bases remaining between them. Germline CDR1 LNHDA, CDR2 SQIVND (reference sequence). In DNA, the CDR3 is TGTGCCAGTAGAGGACTGTCTGGGCAGTACTTC. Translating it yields CASRGLSGQYF.

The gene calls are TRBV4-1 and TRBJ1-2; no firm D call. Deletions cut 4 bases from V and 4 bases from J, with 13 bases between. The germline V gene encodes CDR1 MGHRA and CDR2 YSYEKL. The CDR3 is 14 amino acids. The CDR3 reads CASSPGPAIYGYTF. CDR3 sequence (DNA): TGCGCCAGCAGCCCGGGTCCTGCCATCTATGGCTACACCTTC.

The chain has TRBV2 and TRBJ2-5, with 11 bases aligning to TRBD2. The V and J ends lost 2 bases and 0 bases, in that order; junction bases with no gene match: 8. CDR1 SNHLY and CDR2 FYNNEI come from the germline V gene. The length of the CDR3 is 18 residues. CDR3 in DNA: TGTGCCAGCAGTGAACGACTCTGGACTAGCGGGTACCAAGAGACCCAGTACTTC. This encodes CASSERLWTSGYQETQYF.

This chain's CDR3 is CASMSSGLTLGGDEQFF. The CDR3 coding sequence is TGTGCCAGCATGTCTAGCGGATTAACTCTTGGAGGGGATGAGCAGTTCTTC. The genes are TRBV27 and TRBJ2-1; 7 nucleotides agree with TRBD2. This CDR3 contains 17 residues. After removal of 7 bases from V and 8 bases from J, the junction contained 20 bases not matched to a gene. Germline loops: CDR1 MNHEY, CDR2 SMNVEV (reference sequence).

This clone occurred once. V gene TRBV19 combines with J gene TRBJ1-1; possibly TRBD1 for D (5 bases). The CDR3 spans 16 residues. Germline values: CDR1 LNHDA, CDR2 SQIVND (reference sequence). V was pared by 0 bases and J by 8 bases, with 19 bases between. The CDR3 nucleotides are TGTGCCAGTAGTATAGATTTTGGGGCAGGCCTTTCGGAAGCTTTCTTT. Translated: CASSIDFGAGLSEAFF.

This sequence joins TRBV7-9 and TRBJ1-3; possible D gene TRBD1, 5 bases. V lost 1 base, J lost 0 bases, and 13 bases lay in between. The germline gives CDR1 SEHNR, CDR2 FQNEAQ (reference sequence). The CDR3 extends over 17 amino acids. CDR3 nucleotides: TGTGCCAGCAGCTTAGAGGGCAGGGATCCCTCTGGAAACACCATATATTTT. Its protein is CASSLEGRDPSGNTIYF.

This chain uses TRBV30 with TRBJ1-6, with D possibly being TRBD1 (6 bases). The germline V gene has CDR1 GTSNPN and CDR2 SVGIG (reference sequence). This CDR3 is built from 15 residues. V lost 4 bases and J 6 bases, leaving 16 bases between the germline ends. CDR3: CAWNLGTTSNSPLHF. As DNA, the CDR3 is TGTGCCTGGAACCTTGGGACAACAAGTAATTCACCCCTCCACTTT.

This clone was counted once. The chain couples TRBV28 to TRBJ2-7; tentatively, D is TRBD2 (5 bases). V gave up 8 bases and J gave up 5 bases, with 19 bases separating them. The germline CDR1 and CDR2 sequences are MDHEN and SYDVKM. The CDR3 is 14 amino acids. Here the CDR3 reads CASSLLAGSDEQYF. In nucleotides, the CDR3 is TGTGCCAGCTCCCTCCTCGCGGGCTCGGACGAGCAGTACTTC.

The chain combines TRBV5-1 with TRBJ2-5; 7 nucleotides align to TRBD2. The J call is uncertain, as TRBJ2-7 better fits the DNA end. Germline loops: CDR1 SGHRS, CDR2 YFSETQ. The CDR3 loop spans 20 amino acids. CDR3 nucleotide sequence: TGCGCCAGCAGCTTGAATTATGGCGGAGGACTAGGGATCGATGGCGACGAGCAGTACTTC. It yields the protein CASSLNYGGGLGIDGDEQYF.

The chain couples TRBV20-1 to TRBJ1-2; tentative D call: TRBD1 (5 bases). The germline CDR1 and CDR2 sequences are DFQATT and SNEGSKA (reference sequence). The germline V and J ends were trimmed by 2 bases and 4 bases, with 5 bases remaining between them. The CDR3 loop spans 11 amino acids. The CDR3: CSARQGYGYTF. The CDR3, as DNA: TGCAGTGCTAGACAGGGCTATGGCTACACCTTC.

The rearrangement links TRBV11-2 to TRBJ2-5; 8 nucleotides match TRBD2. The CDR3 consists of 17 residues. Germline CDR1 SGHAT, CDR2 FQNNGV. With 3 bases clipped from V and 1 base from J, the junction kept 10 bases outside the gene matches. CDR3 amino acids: CASSFFLTGGPQETQYF. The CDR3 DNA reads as TGTGCCAGCAGCTTTTTCCTGACGGGAGGGCCCCAAGAGACCCAGTACTTC. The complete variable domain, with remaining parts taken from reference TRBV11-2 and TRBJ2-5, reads EAGVAQSPRYKIIEKRQSVAFWCNPISGHATLYWYQQILGQGPKLLIQFQNNGVVDDSQLPKDRFSAERLKGVDSTLKIQPAKLEDSAVYLCASSFFLTGGPQETQYFGPGTRLLVL.

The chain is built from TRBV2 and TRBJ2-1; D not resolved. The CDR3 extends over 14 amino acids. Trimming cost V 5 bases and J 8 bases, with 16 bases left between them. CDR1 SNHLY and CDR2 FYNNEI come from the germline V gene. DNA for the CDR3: TGTGCCAGCAGTAAACCCCCCAATCGGGATGAGCAGTTCTTC. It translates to CASSKPPNRDEQFF. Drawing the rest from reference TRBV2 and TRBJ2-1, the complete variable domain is EPEVTQTPSHQVTQMGQEVILRCVPISNHLYFYWYRQILGQKVEFLVSFYNNEISEKSEIFDDQFSVERPDGSNFTLKIRSTKLEDSAMYFCASSKPPNRDEQFFGPGTRLTVL.

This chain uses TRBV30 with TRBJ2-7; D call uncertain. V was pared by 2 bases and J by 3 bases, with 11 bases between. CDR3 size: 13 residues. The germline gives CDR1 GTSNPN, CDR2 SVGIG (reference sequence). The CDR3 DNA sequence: TGTGCCTGGAGTACAAGTCTCAGCTACGAGCAGTACTTC. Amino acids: CAWSTSLSYEQYF.

The DNA for the CDR3 is TGTGCCAGCAGCCCAGGACTAGCGGGGAGTTCCTACGAGCAGTACTTC. This encodes CASSPGLAGSSYEQYF. The chain has TRBV13 and TRBJ2-7; 12 positions agree with TRBD2. The CDR3 is 16 residues long. V dropped 5 bases and J dropped 1; count of bases not matched to a gene: 6. Germline CDR1 and CDR2: PRHDT and FYEKMQ (reference sequence).